This note documents a single T cell receptor beta chain sequence. Its antigen remains unidentified. Base qualities are missing; no much larger clone stands one base away. The immunoSEQ kit was used, according to the manufacturer's recommendations, to generate TCR beta libraries from genomic DNA. To prepare the libraries, a first multiplex PCR with proprietary primers was run, followed by a second PCR that added unique barcodes, and a bead cleanup was done after each round. A kit-provided positive control reaction and a negative control reaction were included in every sample batch. The final libraries were assessed on an Agilent 4200 TapeStation D1000 ScreenTape, pooled by volume, and quantified by qPCR. Sequencing was performed on an Illumina NextSeq500 with a MidOutput 150-cycle cartridge, and 156 Read1 and 15 Index1 cycles were run with kit custom primers. The pooled library was loaded at around 1 pM, and roughly 18% PhiX control was spiked in. The study's own analysis went as follows. Vendor-processed data were analyzed in R, and a clonotype was defined as all T cells sharing the same CDR3 nucleotide sequence. For clone abundance analyses, frequencies were normalized to the 10,000 most abundant clones in each sample. Before analysis, public T cell clones were removed, and these numbered fewer than five per sample on average. The dominant motif analysis was done with ImmunoMap using the PAM10 matrix, a gap penalty of 30, and a homology threshold of 0.3, and motifs with a cumulative frequency of at least 0.01 were considered dominant. A difference in abundance of at least 32-fold between compartments was used to define tumor-enriched and baseline blood-enriched clonotypes. Tumor-blood repertoire similarity was measured with the Baroni-Urbani and Buser coefficient, and group comparisons used two-tailed Wilcoxon tests in R. What TCRdb holds here is the immuneACCESS table cut down to in-frame rearrangements. Part of the clones is not present; checked against another copy, under half of the missing clones reflect an unresolved V gene, and the others are unexplained. The D gene and trimming were derived from the DNA, and the V and J assignments and clone size from that table. Here the sample has 15,000 to 20,000 clones; 55% to 70% occur a single time. In total, the top ten clones hold 27% of the sample.

This sample was included in a study of radiation and T cells in renal cell carcinoma (dated by TCRdb to the early 2020s). Broadly, across the study: A total of some 55 samples underwent TCR beta sequencing, made up of about 25 tumors and roughly 27 peripheral blood samples. In the 53 samples combined, 4,016,671 unique CDR3 nucleotide sequences were found, encoding approximately 2,800,000 unique CDR3 amino acid sequences.

Spanning cysteine to phenylalanine, the CDR3 consists of 17 amino acids. Solely the CDR3 DNA is kept, with 51 bases framed from the first base. At the junction V is shortened by 1 base and J by 5 bases; bases outside the gene matches: 11. Taken from the germline V gene (reference sequence), the CDR1 and CDR2 loops are SGHKS and YYEKEE. The time point tag for this specimen amounts to: tumor resected at nephrectomy. The sample's treatment or condition label is to be understood as: 15 Gy SBRT to primary tumor, nephrectomy 4 weeks later. Samples came from a clinical trial, in which primary renal cell carcinomas received 15 Gy stereotactic body radiation therapy followed by nephrectomy 4 weeks later. All patients had renal cell carcinoma with clear cell pathology. Tumors were dissociated mechanically, digested with collagenase/hyaluronidase at 37 degrees C, processed in gentleMACS C tubes, and stored in liquid nitrogen. The QIAamp DNA Blood Mini Kit (Qiagen) was used to prepare genomic DNA for TCR sequencing. Only samples passing all quality control checks were included in the analyses.

The paper as a whole reports these results and caveats: Because only small tumor regions of around 1 g were available, intratumoral heterogeneity was not captured. Because pretreatment tumor biopsies were not available, the baseline intratumoral presence of clonotypes could not be determined. An increase in top tumor clonotypes in blood was observed from baseline to 2 weeks post-radiation, followed by contraction by 4 weeks, which was taken to suggest transient expansion of tumor-resident clones. Because the trial had a single-armed design, the trial could not examine how radiation dose or scheduling affected the TCR repertoire. Higher TCR clonality was observed in irradiated tumors than in controls, with an average of about 50% of the repertoire accounted for by the top 100 clonotypes, compared with about 45% in nephrectomy-only tumors. A greater number of dominant CDR3 motifs was detected in irradiated tumors than in control tumors, and a larger share of the repertoire was occupied by these motifs in irradiated tumors than in control tumors.

The specimen comprised tumor tissue, sampled from a patient whose treatment included radiotherapy and nephrectomy. This sequence originates from a woman in her 70s with renal cell carcinoma. The chain joins TRBV5-5 to TRBJ2-4; 8 middle bases align to TRBD1. CDR3 sequence: CASSLFSGGWSENIQYF. DNA sequence: TGTGCCAGCAGCTTGTTTTCAGGGGGCTGGTCAGAAAACATTCAGTACTTC.